The 32 T cell receptor beta chains below were found in one sample sequenced in a study of graft-versus-host responses after intestinal transplantation. These receptors are not linked to any known antigen. Produced via immunoSEQ multiplex PCR; TCRdb's table is partial and in-frame only. The sample holds 78,000 or so clones, around 86% seen once. The material was unstimulated CD8+ T cells sorted from spleen or lymph node cells, obtained before transplant. These receptors all come from a human donor who was the organ donor for an intestinal transplant.

This clone was counted once. The V and J genes are TRBV28 and TRBJ1-1; a possible D gene is TRBD1 (5 bases). The V end lost 6 bases, the J end lost 0 bases, and 14 bases lay between the germline ends. Germline values: CDR1 MDHEN, CDR2 SYDVKM. This CDR3 spans 15 amino acids. DNA of the CDR3: TGTGCCAGCAGCCCCGGGACGTTACTGAACACTGAAGCTTTCTTT. This gives the protein CASSPGTLLNTEAFF.

V and J are TRBV4-2 and TRBJ1-5, with D uncertain. V was cut by 0 bases and J by 6 bases, with 12 bases left in between. The CDR3 runs 15 residues. Germline lookup yields CDR1 LGHNA and CDR2 YNFKEQ. The CDR3 DNA is TGTGCCAGCAGCCAAGATCATGGCGGAACTCAGCCCCAGCATTTT. It encodes CASSQDHGGTQPQHF.

The rearrangement links TRBV9 to TRBJ1-1; 9 nucleotides match TRBD1. The J segment lost 4 bases and the V segment lost 2 bases, leaving 12 bases of the junction unmatched. There are 17 residues in the CDR3. CDR1 is SGDLS, CDR2 YYNGEE, per germline. This CDR3 reads CASSVSGTGRLGTEAFF. DNA of the CDR3: TGTGCCAGCAGCGTCTCCGGGACAGGGAGGCTAGGCACTGAAGCTTTCTTT.

A remark on this clone: Other DNA sequences within the sample encode an identical CDR3. The chain has TRBV9 and TRBJ2-5, with D tentatively TRBD2 (5 bases). The CDR3 loop spans 11 amino acids. V was clipped by 3 bases and J by 5 bases, with 5 bases between them. The germline CDR1 and CDR2 sequences are SGDLS and YYNGEE. The CDR3 DNA is TGTGCCAGCAGCGCGGGGGAGACCCAGTACTTC. It is translated as CASSAGETQYF.

Only one count was recorded for this clone. The V call is TRBV5-1, the J call TRBJ1-1; D not resolved. Germline assignment: CDR1 SGHRS and CDR2 YFSETQ. Trimming left V 0 bases short and J 3 bases short, with 9 bases between. The CDR3 is made up of 14 amino acids. The CDR3 region is CASSLEAGYTEAFF. The CDR3, as DNA: TGCGCCAGCAGCTTGGAGGCGGGGTACACTGAAGCTTTCTTT.

The chain recombines TRBV19 with TRBJ1-2; possibly TRBD1 for D (5 bases). This CDR3 has 15 amino acids. Trimming pared 3 bases from V and 6 bases from J, leaving 17 bases between. Germline values: CDR1 LNHDA, CDR2 SQIVND (reference sequence). DNA for the CDR3: TGTGCCAGTAGTATCCTGACCGGGACGCCACATGGCTACACCTTC. Amino acid sequence: CASSILTGTPHGYTF.

V is TRBV11-2 and J is TRBJ2-5, with unresolved D. CDR1 SGHAT and CDR2 FQNNGV come from the germline V gene. V lost 4 bases and J lost 3, with 21 bases in between. The CDR3 runs to 17 residues. In DNA, the CDR3 is TGTGCCAGCAGCTCCCGTACCGGAATGGCCCTAGAAGAGACCCAGTACTTC. This translates into CASSSRTGMALEETQYF.

V and J are TRBV7-9 and TRBJ1-1; D remains ambiguous. V was shortened by 5 bases and J by 7 bases, with 11 bases between the two germline ends. The CDR3 totals 12 residues. The germline gives CDR1 SEHNR, CDR2 FQNEAQ (reference sequence). The CDR3 loop is CASSPEDDEAFF. The CDR3 coding sequence is TGTGCCAGCAGCCCAGAGGACGATGAAGCTTTCTTT. The complete variable domain, with remaining parts taken from reference TRBV7-9 and TRBJ1-1, reads DTGVSQNPRHKITKRGQNVTFRCDPISEHNRLYWYRQTLGQGPEFLTYFQNEAQLEKSRLLSDRFSAERPKGSFSTLEIQRTEQGDSAMYLCASSPEDDEAFFGQGTRLTVV.

This chain links TRBV5-1 with TRBJ1-1, with 11 bases matching TRBD1. CDR1 SGHRS and CDR2 YFSETQ come from the germline V gene. The CDR3 extends over 18 amino acids. Trimming removed 4 bases from V and 4 bases from J; junction bases left unmatched: 15. CDR3 DNA: TGCGCCAGCAGCGCACATAAGGACAGGGGGCTTTATGGCACTGAAGCTTTCTTT. It encodes CASSAHKDRGLYGTEAFF.

The chain joins TRBV5-1 to TRBJ2-2; 7 positions match TRBD2. V lost 0 bases and J lost 6; bases outside the gene matches: 2. The CDR3 is 14 amino acids. CDR1 is SGHRS and CDR2 is YFSETQ in the germline V gene. CDR3 DNA sequence: TGCGCCAGCAGCTTGGGGGCGGGAGCCGGGGAGCTGTTTTTT. Its translation is CASSLGAGAGELFF.

This clone was observed once. V and J are TRBV6-1 and TRBJ2-2; D remains unclear. Trimming took off 5 bases at V and 8 bases at J, with 9 bases between the two ends. CDR3 length: 12 residues. CDR1 and CDR2 from the germline V gene are MNHNS and SASEGT. DNA for the CDR3: TGTGCCAGCAGTTATTTTTATGGGGAGCTGTTTTTT. Amino acids: CASSYFYGELFF.

The V gene is TRBV27, the J gene TRBJ2-1, with D tentatively TRBD2 (6 bases). Trimming left V 0 bases short and J 3 bases short, with 9 bases between. The CDR3 extends over 15 amino acids. In germline, CDR1 is MNHEY, CDR2 SMNVEV (reference sequence). The CDR3 here is CASSLSEGGYNEQFF. The CDR3 DNA sequence: TGTGCCAGCAGTTTATCGGAGGGAGGCTACAATGAGCAGTTCTTC.

The chain employs TRBV4-1 and TRBJ2-7; D may match TRBD1 or TRBD2 (5 bases each). The V gene lost 8 bases and the J gene lost 5 bases, with 19 bases spanning the gap. The CDR3 covers 14 residues. Germline CDR1 MGHRA, CDR2 YSYEKL. The CDR3 region is CASAPAQGEDEQYF. In DNA form, the CDR3 reads TGCGCCAGCGCCCCTGCGCAGGGAGAGGACGAGCAGTACTTC.

This chain links TRBV4-1 with TRBJ1-5; TRBD1 matches 8 bases. The V gene's germline CDR1 is MGHRA and CDR2 YSYEKL. J gave up 4 bases and V 1 base, and 9 bases lay outside the gene matches. The CDR3 loop spans 17 amino acids. CDR3 residues: CASSQAHPQGANQPQHF. The CDR3 DNA follows: TGCGCCAGCAGCCAAGCCCATCCGCAGGGGGCTAATCAGCCCCAGCATTTT.

This clone was picked up a small number of times. V usage is TRBV7-8 and J usage is TRBJ1-2; TRBD1 matches 9 bases. This CDR3 is built from 17 residues. Germline V gives CDR1 SGHVS, CDR2 FQNEAQ. With V trimmed by 1 base and J by 6 bases, 12 bases remained unmatched. CDR3 nucleotides: TGTGCCAGCAGCTTAGTAATCTCCGGACAGGGGATCCATGGCTACACCTTC. The encoded protein is CASSLVISGQGIHGYTF.

The CDR3 is CASSSPLHF. The CDR3 DNA follows: TGTGCCAGCAGTTCACCCCTCCACTTT. V usage is TRBV6-4 and J usage is TRBJ1-6; D ambiguous. CDR1 MRHNA and CDR2 SNTAGT come from the germline V gene. The CDR3 is made up of 9 amino acids. Trimming cost V 5 bases and J 10 bases, with 0 bases left between them.

The rearrangement uses TRBV4-1 and TRBJ1-2, with D maybe TRBD1 (6 bases). Germline values: CDR1 MGHRA, CDR2 YSYEKL. V was shortened by 0 bases and J by 8 bases, with 25 bases between the two germline ends. The CDR3 runs to 18 residues. The CDR3 loop is CASSQEGGATAPGGGYTF. The CDR3 DNA reads TGCGCCAGCAGCCAAGAGGGGGGGGCGACAGCACCCGGTGGGGGCTACACCTTC.

J is TRBJ2-5 and V is TRBV27, with 8 bases matching TRBD1. Germline assignment: CDR1 MNHEY and CDR2 SMNVEV (reference sequence). The CDR3 is 16 residues long. V lost 5 bases to trimming and J lost 4 bases; unmatched junction nucleotides: 12. The CDR3 reads CASSPSAGQVRETQYF. CDR3 DNA sequence: TGTGCCAGCAGTCCATCGGCGGGACAGGTCAGAGAGACCCAGTACTTC.

The V gene is TRBV9, the J gene TRBJ1-2, with 7 bases matching TRBD1. CDR3 length: 15 amino acids. From germline, CDR1 is SGDLS and CDR2 YYNGEE. Germline trimming cut 0 bases from V and 0 bases from J; bases unmatched to any gene: 2. CDR3 protein: CASSVGRGANYGYTF. The CDR3 DNA reads TGTGCCAGCAGCGTAGGCAGGGGGGCTAACTATGGCTACACCTTC.

The V gene is TRBV4-1, the J gene TRBJ2-1; 8 bases map to TRBD2. CDR3 size: 17 residues. CDR1 and CDR2 from the germline V gene are MGHRA and YSYEKL. After removal of 1 base from V and 3 bases from J, the junction contained 8 bases not matched to a gene. This CDR3 is CASSQVFRGGLYNEQFF. The CDR3 nucleotides are TGCGCCAGCAGCCAAGTTTTCCGGGGGGGCCTCTACAATGAGCAGTTCTTC.

This clone is a singleton in its sample. The chain employs TRBV6-1 and TRBJ2-2, with 10 positions matching TRBD1. Germline lookup yields CDR1 MNHNS and CDR2 SASEGT. The CDR3 has 13 amino acids. Germline trimming cut 6 bases from V and 7 bases from J; bases unmatched to any gene: 2. The CDR3 nucleotides are TGTGCCAGCAGGACAGGGGGCAACGGGGAGCTGTTTTTT. This gives the protein CASRTGGNGELFF.

The chain links TRBV27 to TRBJ2-7; TRBD1 is a possible D gene (5 bases). The CDR3 runs to 12 residues. Germline CDR1 MNHEY, CDR2 SMNVEV (reference sequence). V shed 8 bases and J shed 2 bases, with 10 bases lying between them. CDR3 loop: CASQGPTYEQYF. The CDR3 DNA follows: TGTGCCAGCCAGGGCCCAACCTACGAGCAGTACTTC.

V gene TRBV5-5 combines with J gene TRBJ2-3; perhaps TRBD1 as D (5 bases). The length of the CDR3 is 17 residues. The germline CDR1 and CDR2 sequences are SGHKS and YYEKEE (reference sequence). Between the trimmed V and J ends, which lost 3 bases and 1 base, there was a span of 18 bases. The CDR3 nucleotides read TGTGCCAGCAGCTCTCAGGGTCCCCAGTTTGGCACAGATACGCAGTATTTT. It is translated as CASSSQGPQFGTDTQYF.

CDR3 amino acids: CASSIGGEETQYF. The CDR3 nucleotides are TGTGCCAGCAGCATAGGAGGTGAAGAGACCCAGTACTTC. The rearrangement uses TRBV4-2 and TRBJ2-5; tentative D call: TRBD2 (5 bases). From germline, CDR1 is LGHNA and CDR2 YNFKEQ. The V end lost 5 bases, the J end lost 3 bases, and 10 bases lay between the germline ends. The CDR3 totals 13 residues.

The chain couples TRBV30 to TRBJ2-7; D is ambiguous. Deletions cut 0 bases from V and 6 bases from J, with 9 bases between. The CDR3 extends over 12 amino acids. Germline lookup yields CDR1 GTSNPN and CDR2 SVGIG (reference sequence). This CDR3 is CAWSVDSPEQYF. The CDR3 nucleotides are TGTGCCTGGAGTGTAGATTCCCCCGAGCAGTACTTC.

V and J are TRBV9 and TRBJ2-1, with D hard to call. The CDR3 length is 12 residues. Trimming left V 0 bases short and J 9 bases short, with 7 bases between. Germline CDR1 reads SGDLS; CDR2 reads YYNGEE. The DNA for the CDR3 is TGTGCCAGCAGCGTAGGAGGTAGTGAGCAGTTCTTC. This sequence encodes CASSVGGSEQFF.

This chain links TRBV9 with TRBJ2-7; 8 positions match TRBD2. In germline, CDR1 is SGDLS, CDR2 YYNGEE. After removal of 3 bases from V and 5 bases from J, the junction contained 1 base not matched to a gene. This CDR3 comprises 12 residues. The CDR3 DNA reads as TGTGCCAGCAGCGCCGGGGGGGACGAGCAGTACTTC. Translation gives CASSAGGDEQYF.

The chain couples TRBV13 to TRBJ2-3; the D gene is possibly TRBD1 (6 bases). Germline CDR1 reads PRHDT; CDR2 reads FYEKMQ (reference sequence). The CDR3 is made up of 14 amino acids. The V and J ends lost 5 bases and 5 bases respectively, with 14 bases between them. The CDR3 sequence is CASSHLRGKDTQYF. Written as DNA, the CDR3 is TGTGCCAGCAGCCACCTAAGGGGGAAAGATACGCAGTATTTT.

CDR3 nucleotides: TGCGCCAGCAGTGACGGGACACAGCAGTACTTC. It codes for CASSDGTQQYF. This chain connects TRBV10-1 to TRBJ2-5, with D possibly TRBD1 on 6 matching bases. V lost 3 bases and J lost 11, with 10 bases in between. CDR1 is WNHNN, CDR2 SYGVQD, per germline (reference sequence). There are 11 residues in the CDR3.

This clone has only a few counts. The chain employs TRBV27 and TRBJ1-2; maybe TRBD1 (6 bases). The CDR3 sequence is 16 residues long. CDR1 is MNHEY and CDR2 is SMNVEV in the germline V gene (reference sequence). Trimming took off 4 bases at V and 6 bases at J, with 21 bases between the two ends. The CDR3 nucleotides read TGTGCCAGCAGTTCCCCGGGGGGGGGCATCGTTGATGGCTACACCTTC. Its protein product is CASSSPGGGIVDGYTF.

V gene TRBV4-1 combines with J gene TRBJ2-1, with D possibly being TRBD1 or TRBD2 (6 bases each). CDR1 and CDR2 from the germline V gene are MGHRA and YSYEKL. This CDR3 has 14 amino acids. Between the trimmed V and J ends, which lost 7 bases and 1 base, there was a span of 11 bases. The CDR3 sequence is CASTGGESYNEQFF. As DNA, the CDR3 is TGCGCCAGCACCGGGGGCGAATCCTACAATGAGCAGTTCTTC.

V is TRBV5-6 and J is TRBJ1-1; 8 bases map to TRBD1. This CDR3 has 13 residues. J lost 7 bases, V lost 2 bases, and 4 bases had no gene match. Germline CDR1 SGHDT, CDR2 YYEEEE. In DNA, the CDR3 is TGTGCCAGCAGCTTTAGGACAGGGCTTGAAGCTTTCTTT. Translated: CASSFRTGLEAFF.